The 28 T cell receptor beta chains in this list originate from one sample, sequenced in a study of beta chain features in type 1 diabetes. Sequenced material consisted of expressed TCRB transcripts (all of the isolated RNA was reverse transcribed). Some clones are missing from TCRdb's copy, which holds only in-frame ones; the method was immunoSEQ multiplex PCR. This table has 300,000 to 350,000 clones, around 19% appearing once. Sequenced: naive CD4+ T cells from blood. All receptors come from a woman aged 18 to 35 in good health.

The CDR3 loop is CSVELNRGPRHYGYTF. DNA for the CDR3: TGCAGCGTTGAATTGAATAGGGGGCCTCGTCACTATGGCTACACCTTC. The gene calls are TRBV29-1 and TRBJ1-2, with 7 positions matching TRBD1. Germline V CDR1 and CDR2: SQVTM, ANQGSEA. This CDR3 is built from 16 residues. J gave up 3 bases and V 2 bases, and 12 bases lay outside the gene matches.

This clone has more than one count but fewer than ten. The J gene is TRBJ1-5, the V gene TRBV7-9; D is undetermined. V lost 8 bases, J lost 5 bases, and 13 bases lay in between. The germline V gene has CDR1 SEHNR and CDR2 FQNEAQ (reference sequence). The CDR3 length is 13 residues. The DNA of the CDR3 is TGTGCCAGCGGGGTGAGGGAAGATCAGCCCCAGCATTTT. Encoded protein: CASGVREDQPQHF.

In its sample, this clone was seen a few times. The chain carries TRBV5-4 and TRBJ2-1; 11 positions agree with TRBD2. The CDR3 contains 14 residues. Germline V CDR1 and CDR2: SGHNT, YYREEE (reference sequence). With 2 bases clipped from V and 8 bases from J, the junction kept 3 bases outside the gene matches. The CDR3 protein is CASSFSGGADEQFF. CDR3 coding DNA: TGTGCCAGCAGCTTTAGCGGGGGGGCTGATGAGCAGTTCTTC.

This clone was detected only a few times. The CDR3: CASSSAGTGANEQFF. Here the CDR3 DNA reads TGTGCCAGCAGTAGTGCCGGGACAGGGGCTAATGAGCAGTTCTTC. The genes are TRBV5-6 and TRBJ2-1, with 10 bases fitting TRBD1. Trimming cost V 5 bases and J 7 bases; bases outside gene matches: 9. CDR3 size: 15 residues. Germline lookup yields CDR1 SGHDT and CDR2 YYEEEE.

In this sample, this clone turned up a few times. The chain uses TRBV9 and TRBJ2-1; 9 bases fit TRBD1. This CDR3 has 15 residues. J gave up 5 bases and V 1 base, and 4 bases lay outside the gene matches. CDR1 and CDR2 from the germline V gene are SGDLS and YYNGEE. The CDR3 loop reads CASSVRGTGHNEQFF. CDR3 DNA sequence: TGTGCCAGCAGCGTACGTGGGACAGGGCACAATGAGCAGTTCTTC.

V is TRBV5-4 and J is TRBJ1-6, with no clear D. CDR1 SGHNT and CDR2 YYREEE come from the germline V gene (reference sequence). The V and J ends lost 1 base and 4 bases respectively, with 9 bases between them. The CDR3 is 15 residues long. The CDR3 nucleotides read TGTGCCAGCAGCTTGAGTCAGAATTATAATTCACCCCTCCACTTT. Translation: CASSLSQNYNSPLHF.

The rearrangement joins TRBV11-1 to TRBJ2-7; D unresolved. The CDR3 spans 14 residues. Trimming left V 2 bases short and J 2 bases short, with 10 bases between. The V gene's germline CDR1 is SGHAT and CDR2 FQDESV (reference sequence). The CDR3 DNA reads TGTGCCAGCAGCTTACAGGTTTACCCCTACGAGCAGTACTTC. Translated, it gives CASSLQVYPYEQYF.

The chain couples TRBV9 to TRBJ1-3; unclear D gene. V was trimmed by 2 bases and J by 0 bases, leaving 6 bases between them. Germline V CDR1 and CDR2: SGDLS, YYNGEE. The CDR3 has 14 residues. The CDR3 DNA reads TGTGCCAGCAGCGTCCGGGACTCTGGAAACACCATATATTTT. Translated, it gives CASSVRDSGNTIYF. The full variable domain, in which reference TRBV9 and TRBJ1-3 provide the parts outside the CDR3, is DSGVTQTPKHLITATGQRVTLRCSPRSGDLSVYWYQQSLDQGLQFLIQYYNGEERAKGNILERFSAQQFPDLHSELNLSSLELGDSALYFCASSVRDSGNTIYFGEGSWLTVV.

Notes on this clone: A junction boundary mismatches the germline segment, possibly from a read error. V is TRBV7-7 and J is TRBJ2-1, with D possibly matching TRBD2 (6 bases). Germline V CDR1 and CDR2: SSHAT, FNYEAQ (reference sequence). The CDR3 runs 14 residues. CDR3 bases: TGTGCTAGCAGCTTAGTATACGGGAGCAATGAGCAGTTCTTC. Its translation is CASSLVYGSNEQFF.

The chain links TRBV5-1 to TRBJ1-2; D is uncertain. The germline V and J ends were trimmed by 0 bases and 2 bases, with 8 bases remaining between them. The CDR3 length is 14 residues. CDR1 is SGHRS, CDR2 YFSETQ, per germline. CDR3: CASSLAARNYGYTF. CDR3 nucleotide sequence: TGCGCCAGCAGCTTGGCCGCGCGGAACTATGGCTACACCTTC.

This clone was seen a handful of times. The chain uses TRBV11-2 and TRBJ1-2, with 7 positions matching TRBD1. The germline V gene encodes CDR1 SGHAT and CDR2 FQNNGV. V shed 11 bases, J shed 4 bases, and the junction held 10 bases outside the gene matches. This CDR3 region has 13 residues. The CDR3 sequence is CAVRPGQSYGYTF. As DNA, the CDR3 is TGTGCCGTTAGACCGGGACAGAGCTATGGCTACACCTTC.

This sequence joins TRBV7-3 and TRBJ2-7, with 8 bases aligning to TRBD2. The CDR3 loop spans 12 amino acids. Germline loops: CDR1 SGHTA, CDR2 FQGTGA. V lost 6 bases to trimming and J lost 3 bases; unmatched junction nucleotides: 1. The CDR3 reads CASRAGGYEQYF. The DNA for the CDR3 is TGTGCCAGCAGGGCGGGAGGCTACGAGCAGTACTTC.

This rearrangement joins TRBV13 to TRBJ2-7, with TRBD2 matching 8 bases. The germline V gene encodes CDR1 PRHDT and CDR2 FYEKMQ (reference sequence). The CDR3 covers 14 residues. With V trimmed by 5 bases and J by 3 bases, 6 bases remained unmatched. The CDR3 protein is CASSRLAFHYEQYF. Written as DNA, the CDR3 is TGTGCCAGCAGCCGACTAGCGTTCCACTACGAGCAGTACTTC.

The genes are TRBV5-4 and TRBJ2-7; 8 bases line up with TRBD2. V was clipped by 0 bases and J by 2 bases; unmatched bases: 4. Germline V gene lookup returns CDR1 SGHNT and CDR2 YYREEE (reference sequence). CDR3 length: 15 amino acids. DNA of the CDR3: TGTGCCAGCAGCTTGGCACTAGCGGAGACCTACGAGCAGTACTTC. Encoded protein: CASSLALAETYEQYF.

The rearrangement links TRBV4-1 to TRBJ2-7; the D gene is possibly TRBD1 (5 bases). The CDR3 sequence is 16 residues long. The V end lost 4 bases, the J end lost 4 bases, and 20 bases lay between the germline ends. CDR1 is MGHRA and CDR2 is YSYEKL in the germline V gene. The CDR3, as DNA: TGCGCCAGCAGCCTCCTCCCTCCGGTGGCAGGGTACGAGCAGTACTTC. Its translation: CASSLLPPVAGYEQYF.

The genes are TRBV7-9 and TRBJ1-2; TRBD1 might be the D (6 bases). Germline CDR1 is SEHNR and CDR2 is FQNEAQ (reference sequence). The V gene lost 5 bases and the J gene lost 3 bases, with 13 bases spanning the gap. This CDR3 is 14 amino acids long. The CDR3 sequence is CASSRGGVHYGYTF. In DNA, the CDR3 is TGTGCCAGCAGCCGAGGGGGGGTACACTATGGCTACACCTTC.

CDR3 amino acids: CASSRSLRAVNTEAFF. The CDR3 DNA reads TGTGCCAGCAGCAGGTCATTGCGCGCCGTGAACACTGAAGCTTTCTTT. The chain joins TRBV2 to TRBJ1-1, with D hard to call. Germline V gene lookup returns CDR1 SNHLY and CDR2 FYNNEI. The CDR3 consists of 16 residues. Trimming removed 6 bases from V and 0 bases from J, with 17 bases in between.

This clone came up a few times. Distinct nucleotide sequences in the sample also encode this CDR3. The chain couples TRBV2 to TRBJ2-1; the match to TRBD2 covers 7 bases. This CDR3 region has 13 residues. Germline CDR1 SNHLY, CDR2 FYNNEI. V shed 6 bases, J shed 4 bases, and the junction held 3 bases outside the gene matches. CDR3: CASSLAEYNEQFF. CDR3 in DNA: TGTGCCAGCAGCCTAGCGGAATACAATGAGCAGTTCTTC.

This clone was found a few times. V gene TRBV6-6 combines with J gene TRBJ2-7, with TRBD1 matching over 7 bases. The CDR3 has 15 amino acids. Trimming at V came to 7 bases and at J to 3 bases, leaving 12 bases not matched to a gene. Germline CDR1 and CDR2: MNHNY and SVGAGI (reference sequence). DNA for the CDR3: TGTGCCAGCACCATGAGCCGGGACAGCTTCTACGAGCAGTACTTC. It is translated as CASTMSRDSFYEQYF.

J is TRBJ1-1 and V is TRBV29-1, with D perhaps TRBD1 (5 bases). V lost 4 bases and J lost 4, with 13 bases in between. This CDR3 is built from 13 residues. Germline V gene lookup returns CDR1 SQVTM and CDR2 ANQGSEA. For the CDR3, the DNA is TGCAGCGTTGGGAGAAACGGGGGCACTGAAGCTTTCTTT. It specifies CSVGRNGGTEAFF. Filled out from reference TRBV29-1 and TRBJ1-1, the complete variable domain reads SAVISQKPSRDICQRGTSLTIQCQVDSQVTMMFWYRQQPGQSLTLIATANQGSEATYESGFVIDKFPISRPNLTFSTLTVSNMSPEDSSIYLCSVGRNGGTEAFFGQGTRLTVV.

This clone was picked up a small number of times. The chain has TRBV4-3 and TRBJ1-2; D is perhaps TRBD1 (6 bases). Germline V gene data show CDR1 as LGHNA and CDR2 as YSLEER. The CDR3 spans 13 residues. V shed 3 bases and J shed 6 bases, with 11 bases lying between them. As DNA, the CDR3 is TGCGCCAGCAGCCAGGAAACAGGGAATGGCTACACCTTC. This codes for CASSQETGNGYTF.

As for this clone: The same CDR3 can be traced to other DNA sequences in this sample. The gene calls are TRBV5-1 and TRBJ1-1; D gene uncertain. Germline V CDR1 and CDR2: SGHRS, YFSETQ. The ends were cut back, 0 bases at V and 4 bases at J, with 10 bases in the middle. The CDR3 has 14 amino acids. The CDR3 protein is CASSLGGDGTEAFF. DNA of the CDR3: TGCGCCAGCAGCTTGGGAGGAGATGGCACTGAAGCTTTCTTT.

V gene TRBV21-1 combines with J gene TRBJ2-1; the table's D call, TRBD2, has no DNA check behind it. TRBV21-1 is assigned pseudogene status. The CDR3 is 16 amino acids. The CDR3 loop is CASSKVRLAGVIEQFF. The CDR3 region has the DNA TGTGCCAGCAGCAAAGTCCGGCTAGCGGGAGTGATTGAGCAGTTCTTC.

The sample holds a few counts of this clone. The V call is TRBV2, the J call TRBJ2-5, with 8 bases aligning to TRBD1. Germline values: CDR1 SNHLY, CDR2 FYNNEI. V shed 4 bases and J 4 bases; nucleotides not matched to a gene: 8. CDR3 size: 15 residues. CDR3 region: CASSGRQGRAETQYF. The CDR3 DNA sequence: TGTGCCAGCAGTGGTAGACAGGGGAGAGCAGAGACCCAGTACTTC.

This chain uses TRBV30 with TRBJ1-3, with D maybe TRBD1 (6 bases). CDR3 length equals 13 residues. The ends were cut back, 3 bases at V and 11 bases at J, with 17 bases in the middle. Germline loops: CDR1 GTSNPN, CDR2 SVGIG (reference sequence). CDR3 loop: CAWSVDSAGSIYF. CDR3 nucleotides: TGTGCCTGGAGCGTGGACAGCGCCGGGTCCATATATTTT.

The rearrangement links TRBV19 to TRBJ1-5, with D perhaps matching TRBD1 (6 bases). The CDR3 runs 14 residues. Germline CDR1 and CDR2: LNHDA and SQIVND (reference sequence). Trimming stripped 8 bases from V and 3 bases from J, with 14 bases between. The chain's CDR3 is CASRDRSANQPQHF. CDR3 coding DNA: TGTGCCAGTCGAGACAGGAGCGCCAATCAGCCCCAGCATTTT.

This chain uses TRBV12-5 with TRBJ2-7; D is ambiguous. CDR3 length: 13 residues. The V end lost 0 bases, the J end lost 6 bases, and 9 bases lay between the germline ends. From germline, CDR1 is LGHNT and CDR2 FRNRAP. The CDR3 reads CASGLVNLGEQYF. The CDR3 DNA reads TGTGCTAGTGGTTTGGTGAACCTCGGCGAGCAGTACTTC.

The rearrangement uses TRBV14 and TRBJ2-3; 14 bases are shared with TRBD2. With V trimmed by 4 bases and J by 6 bases, 9 bases remained unmatched. From germline, CDR1 is SGHDN and CDR2 FVKESK. The CDR3 is 17 amino acids. The CDR3 nucleotides are TGTGCCAGCAGCCCTCCGGGACTAGCGGGAGCAGCCGATACGCAGTATTTT. Protein sequence: CASSPPGLAGAADTQYF.